Sequencing of this T cell receptor beta chain was carried out in a study of CD8 T cells in Susac syndrome. The study sequenced TCR beta in blood CD8+ and CD4+ T cells. The ends lost 3 bases at V and 6 bases at J; junction bases unmatched: 2. CDR1 is SGHAT, CDR2 FQNNGV, per germline. The CDR3 runs 13 residues. RNA, at about 0.45 to 1 ug, was reverse transcribed with random hexamers. An immunoSEQ multiplex PCR generated amplified TCR beta CDR3 products spanning 54 Vbeta and 13 Jbeta. TCRdb processed the immunoSEQ multiplex PCR reads anew with MiXCR; each CDR3 protein has one entry. This sample yields tens of thousands of distinct CDR3 sequences, of which about 92% are seen a single time; approximately 0.49% belongs to the top ten.

This sequence originates from a human donor with multiple sclerosis. This chain joins TRBV11-2 and TRBJ1-5; 7 bases are shared with TRBD1. The sequencing sample was made of CD8+ T cells from PBMCs. The CDR3 bases are TGTGCCAGCAGCTTTACAGGGGCTCAGCCCCAGCATTTT. Translating gives CASSFTGAQPQHF.